The clone carrying this T cell receptor (beta chain) was counted many times. Its antigen remains unidentified. A lack of ophthalmopathy progression within 18 months defined stable Graves' hyperthyroidism. Subjects aged 18 to 65 presented with newly diagnosed hyperthyroidism of less than 2 months' duration. The data belong to a study of T cells in Graves' hyperthyroidism and ophthalmopathy. Amplified TCR beta CDR3 regions came from RNA transcripts. RT-PCR in the first round (using the HTBI primer set) targeted the TCR CDR3. Using its own MiXCR run on the multiplex PCR reads, TCRdb lists one record per CDR3 protein. Found here are approximately 740,000 distinct CDR3 sequences, 14% of them singletons; the top ten hold approximately 10%. General observations from the study: Blood also contained most expanded thyroid clonotypes above 0.001. Model-based prediction identified ophthalmopathy a median 6.5 months prior to its onset.

The CDR3 has 13 amino acids. Between the trimmed V and J ends, which lost 0 bases and 10 bases, there was a span of 12 bases. CDR1 SEHNR and CDR2 FQNEAQ come from the germline V gene (reference sequence). The chain recombines TRBV7-9 with TRBJ1-1; the D is unclear. The source material was blood. This TCR came from a woman aged 18-35 years with Graves' hyperthyroidism. As DNA, the CDR3 is TGTGCCAGCAGCTTAGCTCTCCGGACGGCAGCTTTCTTT. Its protein product is CASSLALRTAAFF.